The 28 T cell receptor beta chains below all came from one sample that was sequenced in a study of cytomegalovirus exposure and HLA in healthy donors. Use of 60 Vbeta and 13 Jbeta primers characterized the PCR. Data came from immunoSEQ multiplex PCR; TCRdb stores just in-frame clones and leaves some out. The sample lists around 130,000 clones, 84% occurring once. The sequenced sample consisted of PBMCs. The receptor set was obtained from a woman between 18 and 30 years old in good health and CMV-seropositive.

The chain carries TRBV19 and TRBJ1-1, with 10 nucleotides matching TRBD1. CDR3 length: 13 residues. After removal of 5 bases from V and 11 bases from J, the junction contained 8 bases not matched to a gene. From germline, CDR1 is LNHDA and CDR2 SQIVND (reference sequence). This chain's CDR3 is CASSPSGTGAAFF. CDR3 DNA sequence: TGTGCCAGTAGTCCCTCGGGGACAGGGGCGGCTTTCTTT.

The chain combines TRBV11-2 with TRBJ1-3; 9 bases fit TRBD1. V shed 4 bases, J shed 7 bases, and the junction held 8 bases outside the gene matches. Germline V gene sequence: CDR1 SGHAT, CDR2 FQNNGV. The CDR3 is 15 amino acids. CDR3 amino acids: CASSSPGQGLNTIYF. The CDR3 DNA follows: TGTGCCAGCAGCTCCCCGGGACAGGGATTGAACACCATATATTTT.

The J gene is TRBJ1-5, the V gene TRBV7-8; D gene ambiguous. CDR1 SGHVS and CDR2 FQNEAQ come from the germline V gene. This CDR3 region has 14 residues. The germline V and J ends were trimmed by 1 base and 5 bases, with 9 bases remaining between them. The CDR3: CASSLESRYQPQHF. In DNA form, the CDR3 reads TGTGCCAGCAGCTTAGAATCTAGATATCAGCCCCAGCATTTT. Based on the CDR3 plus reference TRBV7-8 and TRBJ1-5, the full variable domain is GAGVSQSPRYKVAKRGQDVALRCDPISGHVSLFWYQQALGQGPEFLTYFQNEAQLDKSGLPSDRFFAERPEGSVSTLKIQRTQQEDSAVYLCASSLESRYQPQHFGDGTRLSIL.

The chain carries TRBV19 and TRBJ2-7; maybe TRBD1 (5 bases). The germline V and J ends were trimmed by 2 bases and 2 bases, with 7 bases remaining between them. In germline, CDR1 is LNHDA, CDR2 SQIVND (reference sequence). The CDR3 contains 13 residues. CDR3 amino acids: CASSISRAYEQYF. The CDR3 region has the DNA TGTGCCAGTAGTATAAGCAGGGCCTACGAGCAGTACTTC.

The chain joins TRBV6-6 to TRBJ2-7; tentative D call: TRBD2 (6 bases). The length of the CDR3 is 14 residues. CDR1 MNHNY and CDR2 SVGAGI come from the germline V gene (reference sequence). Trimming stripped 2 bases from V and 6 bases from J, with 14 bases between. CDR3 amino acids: CASSYRLGGGEQYF. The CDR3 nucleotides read TGTGCCAGCAGTTACAGACTCGGGGGTGGCGAGCAGTACTTC.

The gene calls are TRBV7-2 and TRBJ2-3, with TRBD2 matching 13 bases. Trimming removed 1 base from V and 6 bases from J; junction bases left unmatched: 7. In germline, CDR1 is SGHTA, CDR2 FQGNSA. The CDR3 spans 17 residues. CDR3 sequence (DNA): TGTGCCAGCAGCTTAGTCGTACTAGCGGGGGGGTATGATACGCAGTATTTT. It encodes CASSLVVLAGGYDTQYF.

CDR3 in amino acids: CASSKQAVSTEAFF. The CDR3 nucleotides read TGTGCCAGCAGCAAACAGGCAGTGAGCACTGAAGCTTTCTTT. The chain recombines TRBV9 with TRBJ1-1, with a possible D match to TRBD1 (5 bases). The germline V and J ends were trimmed by 4 bases and 4 bases, with 14 bases remaining between them. Germline V lookup: CDR1 SGDLS, CDR2 YYNGEE. The CDR3 extends over 14 amino acids.

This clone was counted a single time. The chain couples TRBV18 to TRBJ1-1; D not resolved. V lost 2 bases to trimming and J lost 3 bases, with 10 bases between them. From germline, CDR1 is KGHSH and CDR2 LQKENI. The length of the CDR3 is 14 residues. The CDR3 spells CASSPSLSDTEAFF. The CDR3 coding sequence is TGTGCCAGCTCACCAAGCCTCTCGGACACTGAAGCTTTCTTT.

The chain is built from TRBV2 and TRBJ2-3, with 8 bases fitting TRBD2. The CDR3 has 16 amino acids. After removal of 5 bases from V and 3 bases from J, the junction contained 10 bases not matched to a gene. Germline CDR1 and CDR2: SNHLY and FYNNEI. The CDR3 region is CASSTSLAEKTDTQYF. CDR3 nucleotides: TGTGCCAGCAGTACCTCACTAGCGGAGAAAACAGATACGCAGTATTTT.

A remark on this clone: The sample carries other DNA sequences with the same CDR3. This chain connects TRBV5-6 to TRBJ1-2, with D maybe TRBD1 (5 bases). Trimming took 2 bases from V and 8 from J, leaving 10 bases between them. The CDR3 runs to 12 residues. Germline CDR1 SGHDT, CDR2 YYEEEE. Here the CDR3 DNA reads TGTGCCAGCAGCTTCAGGGATGGGGGCTACACCTTC. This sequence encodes CASSFRDGGYTF. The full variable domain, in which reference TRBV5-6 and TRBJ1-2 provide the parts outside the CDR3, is DAGVTQSPTHLIKTRGQQVTLRCSPKSGHDTVSWYQQALGQGPQFIFQYYEEEERQRGNFPDRFSGHQFPNYSSELNVNALLLGDSALYLCASSFRDGGYTFGSGTRLTVV.

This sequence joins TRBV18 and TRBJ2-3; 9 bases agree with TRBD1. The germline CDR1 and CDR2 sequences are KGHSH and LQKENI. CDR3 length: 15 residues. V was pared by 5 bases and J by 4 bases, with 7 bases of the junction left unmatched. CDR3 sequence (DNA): TGTGCCAGCTCAGGCAGGGACAGGGAGGCAGATACGCAGTATTTT. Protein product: CASSGRDREADTQYF.

The chain's CDR3 is CAISPTTHEQYF. CDR3 DNA: TGTGCCATCAGTCCTACCACGCACGAGCAGTACTTC. This chain links TRBV10-3 with TRBJ2-7, with D unresolved. The V gene's germline CDR1 is ENHRY and CDR2 SYGVKD. The V and J ends lost 5 bases and 5 bases respectively, with 10 bases between them. The length of the CDR3 is 12 residues.

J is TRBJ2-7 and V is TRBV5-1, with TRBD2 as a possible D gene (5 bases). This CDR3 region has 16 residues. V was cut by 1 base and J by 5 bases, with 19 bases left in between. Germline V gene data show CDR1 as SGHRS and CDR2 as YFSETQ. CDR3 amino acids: CASSLSALDSRDEQYF. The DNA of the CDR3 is TGCGCCAGCAGCTTGTCTGCCCTAGACTCGCGGGACGAGCAGTACTTC.

The CDR3 region has the DNA TGTGCCAGCAGCCTAACAGGGGGCAATCAGCCCCAGCATTTT. It specifies CASSLTGGNQPQHF. The genes are TRBV27 and TRBJ1-5; 7 bases map to TRBD1. CDR1 is MNHEY and CDR2 is SMNVEV in the germline V gene (reference sequence). This CDR3 has 14 amino acids. Germline trimming cut 6 bases from V and 2 bases from J; bases unmatched to any gene: 4.

The CDR3 coding sequence is TGTGCCAGCAGCTTAACGGGGGGATGGAGAGTCCATGAGCAGTTCTTC. Translation: CASSLTGGWRVHEQFF. The chain links TRBV7-3 to TRBJ2-1; tentatively, D is TRBD2 (6 bases). Trimming shortened V by 0 bases and J by 8 bases, and 17 bases separated the two germline ends. Per the germline V gene, CDR1 is SGHTA and CDR2 is FQGTGA. This CDR3 region has 16 residues.

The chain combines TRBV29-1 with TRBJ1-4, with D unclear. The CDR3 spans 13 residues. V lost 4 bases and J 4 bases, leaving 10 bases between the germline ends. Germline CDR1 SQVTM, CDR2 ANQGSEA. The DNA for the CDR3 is TGCAGCGTTGGGACTGTGAATAATGAAAAACTGTTTTTT. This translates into CSVGTVNNEKLFF.

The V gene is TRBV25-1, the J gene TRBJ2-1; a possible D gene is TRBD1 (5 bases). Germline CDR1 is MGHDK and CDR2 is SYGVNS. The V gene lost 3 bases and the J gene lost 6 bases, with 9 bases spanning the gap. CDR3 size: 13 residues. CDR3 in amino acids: CASSDRDANEQFF. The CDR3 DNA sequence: TGTGCCAGCAGTGACAGGGATGCCAATGAGCAGTTCTTC.

The CDR3, as DNA: TGTGCCAGCAGTTACACGGGACTAGCGGGGGGGGTTGAGCAGTTCTTC. Amino acid sequence: CASSYTGLAGGVEQFF. The J gene is TRBJ2-1, the V gene TRBV6-5, with TRBD2 identical over 16 bases. Germline CDR1 and CDR2: MNHEY and SVGAGI. This CDR3 is 16 amino acids long. The trim removed 2 bases at V and 9 bases at J, leaving 4 bases unmatched.

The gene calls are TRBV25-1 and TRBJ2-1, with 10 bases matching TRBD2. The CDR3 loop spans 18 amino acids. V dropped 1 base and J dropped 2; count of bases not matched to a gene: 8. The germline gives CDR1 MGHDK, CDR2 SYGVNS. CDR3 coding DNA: TGTGCCAGCAGTGAATCCGCAAAACTAGCGGGGCCCTACAATGAGCAGTTCTTC. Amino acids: CASSESAKLAGPYNEQFF.

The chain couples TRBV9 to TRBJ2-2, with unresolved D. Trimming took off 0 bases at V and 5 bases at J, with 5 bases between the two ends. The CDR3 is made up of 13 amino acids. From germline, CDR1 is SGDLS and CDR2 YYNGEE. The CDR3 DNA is TGTGCCAGCAGCGTAGCGGTAACCGGGGAGCTGTTTTTT. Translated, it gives CASSVAVTGELFF.

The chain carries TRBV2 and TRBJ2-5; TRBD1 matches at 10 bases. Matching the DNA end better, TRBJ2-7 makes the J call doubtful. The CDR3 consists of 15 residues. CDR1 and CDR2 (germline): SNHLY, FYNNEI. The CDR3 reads CASSEPGQGIYEQYF. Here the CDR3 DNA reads TGTGCCAGCAGTGAGCCGGGACAGGGGATCTACGAGCAGTACTTC.

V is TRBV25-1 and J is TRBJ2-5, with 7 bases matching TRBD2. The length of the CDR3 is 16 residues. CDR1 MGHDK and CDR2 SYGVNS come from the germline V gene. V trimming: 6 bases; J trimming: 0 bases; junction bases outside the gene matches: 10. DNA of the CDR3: TGTGCCAGCAGCCCCAGCGGGGCGCCGTACCAAGAGACCCAGTACTTC. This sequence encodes CASSPSGAPYQETQYF.

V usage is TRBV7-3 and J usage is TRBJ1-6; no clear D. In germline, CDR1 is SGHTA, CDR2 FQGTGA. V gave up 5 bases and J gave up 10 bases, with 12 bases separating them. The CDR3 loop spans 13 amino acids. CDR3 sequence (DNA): TGTGCCAGCAGCGATCTAGCCGGGTCACCCCTCCACTTT. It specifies CASSDLAGSPLHF. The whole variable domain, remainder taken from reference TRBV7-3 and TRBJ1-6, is GAGVSQTPSNKVTEKGKYVELRCDPISGHTALYWYRQSLGQGPEFLIYFQGTGAADDSGLPNDRFFAVRPEGSVSTLKIQRTERGDSAVYLCASSDLAGSPLHFGNGTRLTVT.

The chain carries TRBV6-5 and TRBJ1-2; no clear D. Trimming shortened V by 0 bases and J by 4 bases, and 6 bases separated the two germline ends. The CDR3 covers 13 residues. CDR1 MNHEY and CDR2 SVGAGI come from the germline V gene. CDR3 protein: CASSYSTGYGYTF. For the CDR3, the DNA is TGTGCCAGCAGTTACTCGACGGGCTATGGCTACACCTTC.

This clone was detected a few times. CDR3 DNA sequence: TGTGCCAGCTCACCTGTGGCGGACACCATATATTTT. This encodes CASSPVADTIYF. V is TRBV18 and J is TRBJ1-3; unclear D gene. Per the germline V gene, CDR1 is KGHSH and CDR2 is LQKENI. The length of the CDR3 is 12 residues. Trimming shortened V by 3 bases and J by 8 bases, and 8 bases separated the two germline ends. Based on the CDR3 plus reference TRBV18 and TRBJ1-3, the full variable domain is NAGVMQNPRHLVRRRGQEARLRCSPMKGHSHVYWYRQLPEEGLKFMVYLQKENIIDESGMPKERFSAEFPKEGPSILRIQQVVRGDSAAYFCASSPVADTIYFGEGSWLTVV.

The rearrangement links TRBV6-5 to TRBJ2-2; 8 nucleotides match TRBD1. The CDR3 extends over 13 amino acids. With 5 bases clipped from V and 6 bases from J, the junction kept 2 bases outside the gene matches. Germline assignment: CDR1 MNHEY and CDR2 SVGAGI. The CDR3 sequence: CASSNRGAGELFF. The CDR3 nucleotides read TGTGCCAGCAGTAACAGGGGGGCCGGGGAGCTGTTTTTT.

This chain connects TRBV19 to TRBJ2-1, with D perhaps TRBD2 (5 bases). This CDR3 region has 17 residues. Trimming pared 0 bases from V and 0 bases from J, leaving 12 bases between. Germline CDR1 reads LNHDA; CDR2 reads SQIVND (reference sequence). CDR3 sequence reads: CASSIDRATNSYNEQFF. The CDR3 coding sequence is TGTGCCAGTAGTATAGATAGAGCGACTAACTCCTACAATGAGCAGTTCTTC.

The CDR3 DNA is TGTGCCAGCAGCTCGACTAGCGGGATAACAGATACGCAGTATTTT. Translated, it gives CASSSTSGITDTQYF. The V gene is TRBV11-3, the J gene TRBJ2-3, with 11 positions matching TRBD2. The junction had 3 bases not matched to a gene; V was cut back by 4 bases and J by 3 bases. Germline assignment: CDR1 SGHNT and CDR2 YENEEA. The CDR3 contains 15 residues.